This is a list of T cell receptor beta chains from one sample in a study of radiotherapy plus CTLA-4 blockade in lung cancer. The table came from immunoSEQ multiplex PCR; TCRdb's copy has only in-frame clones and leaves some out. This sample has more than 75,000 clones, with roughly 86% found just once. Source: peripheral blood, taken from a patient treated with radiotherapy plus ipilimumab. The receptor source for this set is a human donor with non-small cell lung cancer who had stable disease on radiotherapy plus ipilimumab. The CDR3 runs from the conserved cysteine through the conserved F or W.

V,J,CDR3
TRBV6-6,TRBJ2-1,CASSYGASNNEQFF
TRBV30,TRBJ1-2,CAWSIGNRGYGYTF
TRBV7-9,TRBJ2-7,CASSGRRRQGAWEQYF
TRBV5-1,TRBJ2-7,CASRVKTGWYEQYF
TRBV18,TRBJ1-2,CASSRDINYGYTF
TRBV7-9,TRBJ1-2,CATGTGPEDTF
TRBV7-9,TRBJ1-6,CASSRTGRSPLHF
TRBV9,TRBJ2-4,CASSLGLAGGPAKNIQYF
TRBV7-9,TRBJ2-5,CASSFGTSGGLQETQYF
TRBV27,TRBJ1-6,CASSLYSPITSSYNSPLHF
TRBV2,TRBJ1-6,CASSERGDGSPLHF
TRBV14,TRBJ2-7,CASSQEGIATYEQYF
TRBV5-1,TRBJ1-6,CASTRTGKENSPLHF
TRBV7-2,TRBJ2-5,CASSLARSLGRGETQYF
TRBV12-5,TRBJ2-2,CASAGDTGELFF
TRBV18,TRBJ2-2,CASSPEQSAGELFF
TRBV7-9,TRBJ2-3,CASSLGSSDTQYF
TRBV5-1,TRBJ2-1,CASRNSVSSYNEQFF
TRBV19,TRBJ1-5,CAGSGTGNQPQHF
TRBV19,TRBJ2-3,CASSTPGQITDTQYF
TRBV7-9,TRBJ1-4,CASSPCKGGTNEKLFF
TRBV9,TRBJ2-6,CASSVGAVVSSGANVLTF
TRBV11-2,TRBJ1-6,CASSLADFSSYNSPLHF
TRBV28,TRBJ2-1,CASLSVTAIYNEQFF
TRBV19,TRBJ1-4,CASSPQGARVEKLFF
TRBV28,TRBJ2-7,CACGTGVSYEQYF
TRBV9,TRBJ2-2,CASRAPDRGLAGELFF
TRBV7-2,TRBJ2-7,CASSLVNEAYEQYF
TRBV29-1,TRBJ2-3,CSVVSPSRGTDTQYF
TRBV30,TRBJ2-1,CAWSVRSGVGYNEQFF
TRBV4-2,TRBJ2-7,CASSQDTAGRYEQYF